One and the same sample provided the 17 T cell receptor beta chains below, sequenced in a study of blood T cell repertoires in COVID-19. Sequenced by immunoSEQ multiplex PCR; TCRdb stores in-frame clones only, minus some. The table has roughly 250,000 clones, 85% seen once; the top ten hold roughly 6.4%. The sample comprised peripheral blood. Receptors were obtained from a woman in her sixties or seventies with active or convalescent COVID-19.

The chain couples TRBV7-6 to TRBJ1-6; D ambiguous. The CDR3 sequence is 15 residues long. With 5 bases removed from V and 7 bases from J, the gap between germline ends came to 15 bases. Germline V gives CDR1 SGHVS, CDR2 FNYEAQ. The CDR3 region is CASSRRQDKNSPLHF. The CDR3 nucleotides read TGTGCCAGCAGCCGACGTCAGGATAAAAATTCACCCCTCCACTTT.

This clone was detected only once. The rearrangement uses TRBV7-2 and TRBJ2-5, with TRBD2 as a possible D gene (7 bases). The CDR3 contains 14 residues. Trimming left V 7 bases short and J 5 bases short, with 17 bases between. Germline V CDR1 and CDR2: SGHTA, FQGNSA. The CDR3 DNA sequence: TGTGCCAGCACCTGGGCGGGGGCCGGGGAGACCCAGTACTTC. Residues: CASTWAGAGETQYF.

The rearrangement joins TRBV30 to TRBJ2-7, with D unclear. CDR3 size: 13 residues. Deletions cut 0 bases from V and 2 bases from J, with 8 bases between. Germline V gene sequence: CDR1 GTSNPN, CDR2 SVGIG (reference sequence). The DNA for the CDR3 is TGTGCCTGGAGTGTACTTGAGACCTACGAGCAGTACTTC. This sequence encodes CAWSVLETYEQYF. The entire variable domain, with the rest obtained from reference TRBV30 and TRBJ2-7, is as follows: SQTIHQWPATLVQPVGSPLSLECTVEGTSNPNLYWYRQAAGRGLQLLFYSVGIGQISSEVPQNLSASRPQDRQFILSSKKLLLSDSGFYLCAWSVLETYEQYFGPGTRLTVT.

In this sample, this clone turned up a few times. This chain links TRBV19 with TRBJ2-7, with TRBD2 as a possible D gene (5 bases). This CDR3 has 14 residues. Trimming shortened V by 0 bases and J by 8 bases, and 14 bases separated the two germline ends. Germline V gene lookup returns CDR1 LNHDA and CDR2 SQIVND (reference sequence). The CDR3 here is CASSIERDRLQQYF. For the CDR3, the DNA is TGTGCCAGTAGTATAGAACGAGACCGACTACAGCAGTACTTC.

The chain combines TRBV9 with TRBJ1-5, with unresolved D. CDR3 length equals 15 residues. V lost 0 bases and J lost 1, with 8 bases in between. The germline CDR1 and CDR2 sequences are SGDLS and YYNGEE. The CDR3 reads CASSVDARSNQPQHF. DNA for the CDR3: TGTGCCAGCAGCGTAGACGCCCGGAGCAATCAGCCCCAGCATTTT. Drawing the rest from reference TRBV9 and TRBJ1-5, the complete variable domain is DSGVTQTPKHLITATGQRVTLRCSPRSGDLSVYWYQQSLDQGLQFLIQYYNGEERAKGNILERFSAQQFPDLHSELNLSSLELGDSALYFCASSVDARSNQPQHFGDGTRLSIL.

CDR3 sequence reads: CASSIGQGGQPQHF. The CDR3 DNA is TGTGCCAGTAGTATAGGACAGGGTGGGCAGCCCCAGCATTTT. V gene TRBV19 combines with J gene TRBJ1-5; TRBD1 agrees at 7 bases. The length of the CDR3 is 14 residues. Per germline, CDR1 LNHDA and CDR2 SQIVND (reference sequence). V lost 1 base, J lost 7 bases, and 4 bases stayed unmatched.

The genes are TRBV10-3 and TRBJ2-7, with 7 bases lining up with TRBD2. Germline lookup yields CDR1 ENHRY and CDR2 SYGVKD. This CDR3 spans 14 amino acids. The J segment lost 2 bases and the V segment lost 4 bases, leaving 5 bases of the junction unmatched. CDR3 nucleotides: TGTGCCATCAGTGGAGCGGGAAGAGCCTACGAGCAGTACTTC. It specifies CAISGAGRAYEQYF.

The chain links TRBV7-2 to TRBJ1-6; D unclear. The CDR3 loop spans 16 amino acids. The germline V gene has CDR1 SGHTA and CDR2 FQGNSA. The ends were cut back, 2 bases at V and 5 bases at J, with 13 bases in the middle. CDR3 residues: CASSLMGSRDNSPLHF. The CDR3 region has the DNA TGTGCCAGCAGCTTAATGGGGTCGAGGGATAATTCACCCCTCCACTTT.

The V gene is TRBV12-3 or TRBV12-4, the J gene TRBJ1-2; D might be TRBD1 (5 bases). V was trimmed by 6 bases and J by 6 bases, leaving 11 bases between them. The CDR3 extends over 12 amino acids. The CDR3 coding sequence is TGTGCCAGCAGGCGGACACCCCATGGCTACACCTTC. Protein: CASRRTPHGYTF.

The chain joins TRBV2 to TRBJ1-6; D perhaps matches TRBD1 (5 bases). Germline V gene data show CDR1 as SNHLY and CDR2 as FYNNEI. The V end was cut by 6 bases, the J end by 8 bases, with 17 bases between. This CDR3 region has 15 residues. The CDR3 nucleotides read TGTGCCAGCAGCAATACGGTAGGGGCCGATTCACCCCTCCACTTT. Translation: CASSNTVGADSPLHF.

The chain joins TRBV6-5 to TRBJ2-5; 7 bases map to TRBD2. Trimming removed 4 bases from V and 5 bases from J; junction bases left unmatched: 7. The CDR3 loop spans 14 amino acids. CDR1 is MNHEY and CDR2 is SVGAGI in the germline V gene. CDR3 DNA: TGTGCCAGCAGTTCACCGGGACTACGTGAGACCCAGTACTTC. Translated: CASSSPGLRETQYF.

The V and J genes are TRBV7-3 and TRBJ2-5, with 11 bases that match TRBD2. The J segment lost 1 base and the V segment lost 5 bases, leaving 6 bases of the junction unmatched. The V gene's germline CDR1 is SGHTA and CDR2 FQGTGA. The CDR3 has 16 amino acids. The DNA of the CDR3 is TGTGCCAGCAGCCTCGAAGGGACTAGCGGCCAAGAGACCCAGTACTTC. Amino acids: CASSLEGTSGQETQYF. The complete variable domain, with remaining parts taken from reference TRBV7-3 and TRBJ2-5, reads GAGVSQTPSNKVTEKGKYVELRCDPISGHTALYWYRQSLGQGPEFLIYFQGTGAADDSGLPNDRFFAVRPEGSVSTLKIQRTERGDSAVYLCASSLEGTSGQETQYFGPGTRLLVL.

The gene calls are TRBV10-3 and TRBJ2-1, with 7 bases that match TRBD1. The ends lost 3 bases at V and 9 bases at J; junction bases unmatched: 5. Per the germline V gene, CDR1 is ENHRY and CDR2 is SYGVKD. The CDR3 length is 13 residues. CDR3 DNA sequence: TGTGCCATCAGTGACTCAGGGGGTCCTGAGCAGTTCTTC. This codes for CAISDSGGPEQFF.

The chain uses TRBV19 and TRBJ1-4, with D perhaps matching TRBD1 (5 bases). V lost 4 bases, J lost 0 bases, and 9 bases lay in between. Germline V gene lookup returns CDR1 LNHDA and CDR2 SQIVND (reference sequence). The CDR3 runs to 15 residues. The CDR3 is CASSRTKATNEKLFF. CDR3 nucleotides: TGTGCCAGTAGTAGGACAAAGGCAACTAATGAAAAACTGTTTTTT.

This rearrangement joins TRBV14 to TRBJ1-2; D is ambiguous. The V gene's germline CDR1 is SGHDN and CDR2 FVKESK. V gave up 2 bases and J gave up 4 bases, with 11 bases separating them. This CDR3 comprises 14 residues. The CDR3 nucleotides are TGTGCCAGCAGCCAAAGTATTAACACCTATGGCTACACCTTC. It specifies CASSQSINTYGYTF.

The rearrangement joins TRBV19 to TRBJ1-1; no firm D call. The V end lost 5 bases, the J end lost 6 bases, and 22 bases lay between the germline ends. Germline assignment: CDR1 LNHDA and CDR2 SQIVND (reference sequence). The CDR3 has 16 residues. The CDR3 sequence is CASSEEFAGSPAEAFF. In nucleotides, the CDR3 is TGTGCCAGTAGTGAAGAATTCGCTGGGAGCCCCGCTGAAGCTTTCTTT.

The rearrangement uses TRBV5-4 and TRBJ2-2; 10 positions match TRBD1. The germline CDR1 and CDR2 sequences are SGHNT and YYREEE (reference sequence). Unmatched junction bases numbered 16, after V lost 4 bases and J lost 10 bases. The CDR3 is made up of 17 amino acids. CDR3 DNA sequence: TGTGCCAGCAGCCTGGGGGGCCGGGACAGGGGATTTGAGGAGCTGTTTTTT. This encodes CASSLGGRDRGFEELFF.